The 14 T cell receptor beta chains below come from one sample, sequenced in a study of immune evolution from preneoplasia to lung adenocarcinoma. Libraries were prepared by immunoSEQ multiplex PCR; TCRdb keeps only in-frame clonotypes and omits some of them. The sample holds under 45,000 clones, 70% to 80% seen once. Input material: FFPE invasive lung adenocarcinoma tissue. All receptors derive from a person in their sixties or seventies with lung adenocarcinoma.

The chain is built from TRBV11-3 and TRBJ2-2; 7 bases align to TRBD1. The CDR3 runs to 17 residues. The germline gives CDR1 SGHNT, CDR2 YENEEA. V shed 5 bases and J 3 bases; nucleotides not matched to a gene: 12. For the CDR3, the DNA is TGTGCCAGCAGCACTTCGGACAGGAGGCTTCACACCGGGGAGCTGTTTTTT. Protein sequence: CASSTSDRRLHTGELFF. Drawing the rest from reference TRBV11-3 and TRBJ2-2, the complete variable domain is EAGVVQSPRYKIIEKKQPVAFWCNPISGHNTLYWYLQNLGQGPELLIRYENEEAVDDSQLPKDRFSAERLKGVDSTLKIQPAELGDSAVYLCASSTSDRRLHTGELFFGEGSRLTVL.

The chain recombines TRBV5-6 with TRBJ2-2; D is perhaps TRBD1 (6 bases). Germline CDR1 is SGHDT and CDR2 is YYEEEE. This CDR3 has 17 residues. Deletions cut 4 bases from V and 4 bases from J, with 20 bases between. This CDR3 reads CASSQDKEGDRTGELFF. The CDR3 DNA reads as TGTGCCAGCAGCCAGGATAAAGAGGGGGACCGCACCGGGGAGCTGTTTTTT.

This clone turned up a few times. The chain recombines TRBV6-1 with TRBJ2-3, with TRBD2 matching 13 bases. The germline CDR1 and CDR2 sequences are MNHNS and SASEGT. This CDR3 spans 12 amino acids. CDR3 coding DNA: TGTGCTAGGACTAGCGGGAGTTCTGCGCAGTATTTT. Protein: CARTSGSSAQYF.

The V call is TRBV14, the J call TRBJ1-3; no reliable D call. V was clipped by 4 bases and J by 4 bases, with 23 bases between them. This CDR3 comprises 18 residues. Germline V lookup: CDR1 SGHDN, CDR2 FVKESK. CDR3 loop: CASSLSVGGILRGNTIYF. CDR3 coding DNA: TGTGCCAGCAGCCTCTCGGTAGGAGGGATCCTTCGCGGAAACACCATATATTTT.

This chain uses TRBV28 with TRBJ2-7, with TRBD2 matching over 8 bases. CDR3 size: 15 residues. Per germline, CDR1 MDHEN and CDR2 SYDVKM. V gave up 2 bases and J gave up 6 bases; unmatched junction bases: 9. CDR3 nucleotide sequence: TGTGCCAGCAGTTTACCCGGGGGGGGGAAAAGCGAGCAGTACTTC. Its translation is CASSLPGGGKSEQYF.

The chain joins TRBV28 to TRBJ1-1, with D perhaps matching TRBD1 (6 bases). CDR3 length: 14 residues. Germline V gives CDR1 MDHEN, CDR2 SYDVKM. Trimming removed 2 bases from V and 8 bases from J, with 15 bases in between. This CDR3 reads CASSLPSRQVEAFF. The CDR3, as DNA: TGTGCCAGCAGTTTACCCTCTAGACAGGTGGAAGCTTTCTTT.

The chain is built from TRBV10-3 and TRBJ2-7; TRBD2 might be the D (5 bases). V was shortened by 6 bases and J by 2 bases, with 14 bases between the two germline ends. CDR3 size: 14 residues. In germline, CDR1 is ENHRY, CDR2 SYGVKD. The CDR3 sequence: CAIRDSRRPYEQYF. The CDR3 DNA follows: TGTGCCATCAGGGACTCCCGTCGGCCCTACGAGCAGTACTTC.

This clone occurred once. The chain employs TRBV7-2 and TRBJ2-5; D gene unclear. CDR3 length: 12 residues. V lost 2 bases, J lost 7 bases, and 8 bases lay in between. Looked up from germline, CDR1 is SGHTA and CDR2 is FQGNSA. The CDR3 nucleotides read TGTGCCAGCAGCTTACGGGTCGGGACCCAGTACTTC. It encodes CASSLRVGTQYF. The complete variable domain, with remaining parts taken from reference TRBV7-2 and TRBJ2-5, reads GAGVSQSPSNKVTEKGKDVELRCDPISGHTALYWYRQSLGQGLEFLIYFQGNSAPDKSGLPSDRFSAERTGGSVSTLTIQRTQQEDSAVYLCASSLRVGTQYFGPGTRLLVL.

This clone appeared once. V is TRBV5-6 and J is TRBJ2-1; no firm D call. The CDR3 totals 12 residues. The V end was cut by 1 base, the J end by 5 bases, with 4 bases between. Germline CDR1 SGHDT, CDR2 YYEEEE. CDR3 region: CASSLLDNEQFF. The CDR3 DNA reads as TGTGCCAGCAGCTTGCTCGACAATGAGCAGTTCTTC. The full variable domain, rest sourced from reference TRBV5-6 and TRBJ2-1, is DAGVTQSPTHLIKTRGQQVTLRCSPKSGHDTVSWYQQALGQGPQFIFQYYEEEERQRGNFPDRFSGHQFPNYSSELNVNALLLGDSALYLCASSLLDNEQFFGPGTRLTVL.

The V gene is TRBV5-6, the J gene TRBJ2-1, with a weak D call TRBD1 (6 bases). Germline assignment: CDR1 SGHDT and CDR2 YYEEEE. The CDR3 sequence is 15 residues long. V was cut by 6 bases and J by 4 bases, with 17 bases left in between. This CDR3 is CASTVQGRGYNEQFF. CDR3 nucleotides: TGTGCCAGCACCGTACAGGGACGCGGTTACAATGAGCAGTTCTTC.

This chain connects TRBV19 to TRBJ2-1, with 12 bases lining up with TRBD2. Germline V lookup: CDR1 LNHDA, CDR2 SQIVND (reference sequence). Unmatched junction bases numbered 8, after V lost 9 bases and J lost 8 bases. This CDR3 has 14 residues. CDR3 in DNA: TGTGCCAGCCAATCGACTAGCGGGAGTTATGAGCAGTTCTTC. As protein: CASQSTSGSYEQFF.

The chain uses TRBV10-2 and TRBJ2-5; TRBD2 aligns across 9 bases. Losses at the gene ends were 8 bases for V and 5 bases for J; bases not matched to a gene: 6. This CDR3 comprises 13 residues. From germline, CDR1 is WSHSY and CDR2 SAAADI. CDR3 sequence (DNA): TGCGCCAGCGGACGTAGCGGGAGCGAGACCCAGTACTTC. Protein product: CASGRSGSETQYF.

The chain links TRBV4-2 to TRBJ2-7; TRBD2 matches at 7 bases. Looked up from germline, CDR1 is LGHNA and CDR2 is YNFKEQ. The ends lost 4 bases at V and 0 bases at J; junction bases unmatched: 9. This CDR3 has 16 amino acids. Here the CDR3 reads CASSLPEGGNSYEQYF. The CDR3 nucleotides are TGTGCCAGCAGCCTCCCCGAGGGAGGGAACTCCTACGAGCAGTACTTC.

This CDR3 reads CASSPHRSTGELFF. CDR3 nucleotide sequence: TGTGCCAGCAGCCCTCACAGGTCCACCGGGGAGCTGTTTTTT. The V and J genes are TRBV28 and TRBJ2-2; possible D gene TRBD1, 5 bases. CDR3 length: 14 residues. Germline V gene lookup returns CDR1 MDHEN and CDR2 SYDVKM. V was trimmed by 6 bases and J by 4 bases, leaving 12 bases between them.